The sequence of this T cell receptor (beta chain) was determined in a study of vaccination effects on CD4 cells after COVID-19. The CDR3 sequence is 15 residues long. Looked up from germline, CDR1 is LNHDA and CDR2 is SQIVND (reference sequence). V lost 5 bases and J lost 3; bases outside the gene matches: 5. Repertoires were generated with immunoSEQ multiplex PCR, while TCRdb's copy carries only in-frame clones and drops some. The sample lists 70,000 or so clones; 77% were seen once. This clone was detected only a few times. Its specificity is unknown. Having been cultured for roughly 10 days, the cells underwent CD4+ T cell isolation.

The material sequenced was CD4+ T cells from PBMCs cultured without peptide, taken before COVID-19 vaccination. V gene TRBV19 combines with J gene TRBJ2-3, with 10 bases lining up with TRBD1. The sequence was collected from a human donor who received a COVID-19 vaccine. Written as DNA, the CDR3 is TGTGCCAGTAGTTCGCCGGGACAGGGGACAGATACGCAGTATTTT. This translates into CASSSPGQGTDTQYF.